This T cell receptor beta chain derives from a study of CD8 T cells in ankylosing spondylitis. In germline, CDR1 is LGHDT, CDR2 YNNKEL (reference sequence). Trimming at V came to 3 bases and at J to 1 base, leaving 17 bases not matched to a gene. The CDR3 totals 20 residues. MiXCR was run by TCRdb on the 5' RACE reads, yielding one entry per CDR3 protein. The sample lists about 140,000 distinct CDR3 sequences, roughly 8.3% occurring once. This clonotype has a handful of counts. Sequencing was done on a sample of synovial fluid, either unsorted or a sorted T cell fraction (not recorded which). This chain connects TRBV3-1 to TRBJ2-1, with 8 bases that match TRBD2. This clonotype originated in a male donor with ankylosing spondylitis. CDR3 loop: CASSHGASGRRPSSYNEQFF. The DNA of the CDR3 is TGTGCCAGCAGCCATGGGGCGAGCGGGAGAAGACCGAGTTCCTACAATGAGCAGTTCTTC.